Sequencing of this T cell receptor (beta chain) was carried out in a study of cytomegalovirus exposure and HLA in healthy donors. On this clone: No antigen is known for it.

Researchers ran the PCR with 60 Vbeta and 13 Jbeta primers. Using immunoSEQ multiplex PCR, the repertoire was profiled, and TCRdb retains in-frame clones only, with some absent. Of over 150,000 clones in the sample, approximately 85% were seen once. CDR1 and CDR2 from the germline V gene are SGHAT and FQNNGV. The CDR3 spans 15 residues. Unmatched junction bases numbered 10, after V lost 4 bases and J lost 6 bases. Study findings and constraints: Owing to their indistinguishability, certain V segments, notably TRBV6-2 and TRBV6-3, were excluded. Researchers had no immune exposure information except CMV serostatus available. An analysis that came later showed most CMV-associated TCR beta chains appearing HLA-restricted.

What was sequenced was PBMCs. The rearrangement joins TRBV11-2 to TRBJ2-7; 9 nucleotides match TRBD2. The receptor comes from a girl aged 10 to 17 in good health and CMV-seropositive. CDR3 coding DNA: TGTGCCAGCAGCTCACGAGCGGGGGGCCATCCCGAGCAGTACTTC. Amino acids: CASSSRAGGHPEQYF.